The entry below describes one TCR beta chain. This entry comes from a study of blood T cell repertoires in COVID-19. In the study's own analysis: Nucleated cell counts were estimated from reference gene primer amplification. Sequencing used immunoSEQ multiplex PCR; TCRdb keeps in-frame clones, though not all of them. V, J and clone size were drawn from that table, and D and trimming were deduced from the DNA. The data show roughly 250,000 clones, about 93% seen once. Ages ranged from about 18 to 100 years, with residence in about 23 US areas. Donors were grouped by their self-reported clinical history. Cohort 3 recovered donors had two negative PCRs, clearance, or symptom resolution. The sample consisted of PBMCs or T cells enriched from blood (not recorded which). The clonotype comes from a woman aged 18-35 years who had recovered from COVID-19.

The CDR3: CASRVSMGYTF. The CDR3, as DNA: TGTGCCAGTAGGGTTTCTATGGGCTACACCTTC. The chain uses TRBV19 and TRBJ1-2; D not certain. This CDR3 is built from 11 residues. CDR1 is LNHDA, CDR2 SQIVND, per germline (reference sequence). V gave up 6 bases and J gave up 8 bases, with 10 bases separating them.